This TCR beta chain was sequenced during a study of blood T cell repertoires in COVID-19. Study details: Sites across the United States, Italy and Spain contributed samples from acute and convalescent COVID-19. Nucleic acid was either cDNA or gDNA, and it came from T cells, B-cell-depleted T cells, or PBMCs.

In the original processing: By means of reference gene primer amplification, nucleated cell counts were estimated. Here immunoSEQ multiplex PCR was the method, and the copy in TCRdb shows in-frame clones only, minus some. V and J calls and clone size are copied from that table; D and trimming were computed from the DNA. Among 35,000 to 50,000 clones listed, around 87% were seen once. The CDR3 is made up of 14 amino acids. V was pared by 5 bases and J by 0 bases, with 8 bases between. Germline V gives CDR1 SEHNR, CDR2 FQNEAQ (reference sequence). This chain uses TRBV7-9 with TRBJ1-3; D is uncertain. Sequencing used peripheral blood. This receptor was obtained from a man between 50 and 59 years old with active COVID-19. This CDR3 reads CASSPSGSGNTIYF. The CDR3 DNA reads TGTGCCAGCAGCCCTTCGGGCTCTGGAAACACCATATATTTT.